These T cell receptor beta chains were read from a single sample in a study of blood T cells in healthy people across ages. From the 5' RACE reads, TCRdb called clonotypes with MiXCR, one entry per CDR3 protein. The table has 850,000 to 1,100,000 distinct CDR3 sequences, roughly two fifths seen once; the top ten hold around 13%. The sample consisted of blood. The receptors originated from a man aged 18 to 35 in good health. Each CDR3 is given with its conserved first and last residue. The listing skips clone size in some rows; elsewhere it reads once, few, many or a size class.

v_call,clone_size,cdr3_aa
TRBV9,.,CASSVLGDEQFF
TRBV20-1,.,CSARGTTLNTEAFF
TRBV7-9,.,CTSSFRIRGTNEKLFF
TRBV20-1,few,CSARAGNYNEQYF
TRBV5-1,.,CASSLGQQNTGELFF
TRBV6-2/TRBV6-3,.,CASSSGGALNIQYF
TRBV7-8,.,CASTRRPGQGKSEQFF
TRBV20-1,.,CSARDLNNRAGGLNTEAFF
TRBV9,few,CASSTTLQGFEQYF
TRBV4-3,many,CASSQDKSGRSNEQYF
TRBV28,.,CAGSRGGAKTIQYF
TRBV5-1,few,CASSKGRDGGKNTEAFF
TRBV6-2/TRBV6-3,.,CASSASGAAGTEAFF
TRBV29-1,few,CSVFTEEAFF
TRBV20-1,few,CSATPPSGGRTDTQYF
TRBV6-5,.,CASSYQTGNKQYF
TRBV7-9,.,CASSFSEGNEQFF
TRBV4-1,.,CASSQTGGEGTQYF
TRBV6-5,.,CASSYKGFSGSGGNWYGYTF
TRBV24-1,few,CATSEVSTDTQYF
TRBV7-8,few,CASSIRGRPEAFF
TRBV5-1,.,CASSWGELPETQYF
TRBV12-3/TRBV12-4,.,CASSLEGRALEAFF
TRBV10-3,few,CAISDKQPMNTEAFF
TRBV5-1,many,CASSTTDTQYF
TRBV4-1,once,CASSQGSGRGYTF
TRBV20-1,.,CSAGPAQGINEQYF
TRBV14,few,CASSQVRGIWETQYF
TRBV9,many,CASSEGGSNQPQHF
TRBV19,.,CASSMGPPGSTDTQYF